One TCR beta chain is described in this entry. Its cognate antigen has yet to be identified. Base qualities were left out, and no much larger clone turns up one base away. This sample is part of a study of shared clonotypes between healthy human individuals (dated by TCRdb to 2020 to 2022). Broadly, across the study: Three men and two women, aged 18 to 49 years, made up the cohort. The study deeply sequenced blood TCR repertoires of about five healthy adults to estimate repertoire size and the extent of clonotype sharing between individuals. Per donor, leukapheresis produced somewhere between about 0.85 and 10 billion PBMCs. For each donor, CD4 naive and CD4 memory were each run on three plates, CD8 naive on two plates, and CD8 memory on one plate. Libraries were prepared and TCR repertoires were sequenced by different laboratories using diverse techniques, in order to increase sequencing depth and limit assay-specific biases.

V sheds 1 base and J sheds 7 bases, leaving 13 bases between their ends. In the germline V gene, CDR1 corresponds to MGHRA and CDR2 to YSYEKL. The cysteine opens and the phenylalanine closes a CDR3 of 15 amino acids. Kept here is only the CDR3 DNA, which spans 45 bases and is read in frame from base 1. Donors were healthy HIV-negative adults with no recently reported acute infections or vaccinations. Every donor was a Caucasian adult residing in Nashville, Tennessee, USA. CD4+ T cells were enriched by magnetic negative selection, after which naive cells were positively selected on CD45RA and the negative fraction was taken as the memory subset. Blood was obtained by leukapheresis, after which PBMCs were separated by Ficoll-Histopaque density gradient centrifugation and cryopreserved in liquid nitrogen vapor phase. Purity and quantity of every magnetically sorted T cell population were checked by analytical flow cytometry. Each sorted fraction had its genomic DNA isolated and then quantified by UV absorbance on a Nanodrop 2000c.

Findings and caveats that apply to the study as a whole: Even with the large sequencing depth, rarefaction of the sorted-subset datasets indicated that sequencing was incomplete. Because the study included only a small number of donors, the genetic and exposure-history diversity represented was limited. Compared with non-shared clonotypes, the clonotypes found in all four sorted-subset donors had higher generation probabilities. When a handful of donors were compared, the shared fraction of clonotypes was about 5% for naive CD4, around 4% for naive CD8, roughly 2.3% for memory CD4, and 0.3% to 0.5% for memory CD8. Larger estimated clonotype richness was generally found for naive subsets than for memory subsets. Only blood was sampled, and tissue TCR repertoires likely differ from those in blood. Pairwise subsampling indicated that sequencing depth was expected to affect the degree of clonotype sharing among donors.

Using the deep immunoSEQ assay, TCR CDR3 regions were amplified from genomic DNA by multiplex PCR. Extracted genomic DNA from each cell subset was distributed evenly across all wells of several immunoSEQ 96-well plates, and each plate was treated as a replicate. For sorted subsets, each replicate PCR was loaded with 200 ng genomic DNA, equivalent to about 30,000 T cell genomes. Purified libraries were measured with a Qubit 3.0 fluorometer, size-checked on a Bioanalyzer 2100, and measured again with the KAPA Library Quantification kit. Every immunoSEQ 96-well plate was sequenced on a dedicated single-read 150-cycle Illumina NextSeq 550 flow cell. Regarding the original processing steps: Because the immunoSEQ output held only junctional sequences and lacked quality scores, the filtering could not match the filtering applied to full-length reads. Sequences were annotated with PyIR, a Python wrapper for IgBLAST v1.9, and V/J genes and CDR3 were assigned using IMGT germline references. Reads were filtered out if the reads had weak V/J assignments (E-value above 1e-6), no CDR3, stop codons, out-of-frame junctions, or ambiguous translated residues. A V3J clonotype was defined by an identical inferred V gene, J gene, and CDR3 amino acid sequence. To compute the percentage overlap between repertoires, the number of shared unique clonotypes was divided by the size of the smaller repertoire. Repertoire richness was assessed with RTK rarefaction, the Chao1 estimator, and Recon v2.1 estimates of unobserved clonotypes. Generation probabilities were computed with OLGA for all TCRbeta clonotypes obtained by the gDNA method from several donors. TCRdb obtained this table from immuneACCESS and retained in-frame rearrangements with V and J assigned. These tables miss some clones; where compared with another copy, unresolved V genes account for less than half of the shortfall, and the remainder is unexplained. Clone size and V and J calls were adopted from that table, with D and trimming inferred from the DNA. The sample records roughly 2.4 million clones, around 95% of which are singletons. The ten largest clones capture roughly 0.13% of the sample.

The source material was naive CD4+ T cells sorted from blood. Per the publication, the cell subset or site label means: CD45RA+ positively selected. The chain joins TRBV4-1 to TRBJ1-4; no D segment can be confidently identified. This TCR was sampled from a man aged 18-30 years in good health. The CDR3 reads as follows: CASSQGYWRGEKLFF. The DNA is TGCGCCAGCAGCCAAGGATACTGGCGGGGTGAAAAACTGTTTTTT.